This T cell receptor (beta chain) was recovered during a study of a mutant IDH1 vaccine in newly diagnosed glioma. Background on the study: Sex among treated patients split 62.5% male, roughly 40% female; mean age was roughly 40 years. Every participant had undergone radiotherapy, temozolomide, or both before, and most underwent both.

Germline V lookup: CDR1 LGHNA, CDR2 YSLEER. This CDR3 is built from 15 residues. The V and J ends lost 0 bases and 4 bases respectively, with 13 bases between them. Noted time point: week 47, end of study. A single vaccine dose contained 300 ug of mutant IDH1 20-mer peptide, and topical imiquimod was used with it. Method: immunoSEQ multiplex PCR; TCRdb's copy keeps in-frame clones and lacks some. The sample has more than 35,000 clones, over 70% seen once. Points on this clone: The antigen remains undetermined.

Study observations and caveats: Immune responses induced by the vaccine were seen in just over 90% of patients, spanning multiple MHC alleles.

The origin of this receptor is a man aged 35-49 years with glioma. The sequencing here drew on PBMCs, taken from a glioma patient whose treatment included an IDH1 peptide vaccine. J is TRBJ2-7 and V is TRBV4-3; D remains ambiguous. The DNA of the CDR3 is TGCGCCAGCAGCCAAGATGCCCAGAGGCGGTACGAGCAGTACGTC. Protein sequence: CASSQDAQRRYEQYV.